This note documents a single T cell receptor beta chain sequence. Its antigen is currently unknown. CDR1 is MDHEN, CDR2 SYDVKM, per germline. Between the trimmed V and J ends, which lost 5 bases and 3 bases, there was a span of 8 bases. This CDR3 comprises 13 residues. This entry comes from a study of blood T cells in healthy people across ages. Study observations and caveats: Both higher diversity and more naive CD4+ cells marked long-lived donors when set against aged donors.

Together with a sample-barcoded 5' primer, a J-beta primer mix was included in a second PCR lasting about 7 to 11 cycles. TCRdb re-analysed the 5' RACE reads in MiXCR, keeping a single row per CDR3 protein. Of 780,000 or so distinct CDR3 sequences detected, 25% appear once; the ten largest clones hold under 4.5%. A further study also used this sample, focusing on T cells of mothers and their children.

The clonotype originates from a boy aged 5-17 years in good health. Specimen: blood. The chain is built from TRBV28 and TRBJ2-1; D may be TRBD2 (5 bases). The CDR3 region is CASSPEVYNEQFF. The CDR3 nucleotides read TGTGCCAGCAGTCCGGAGGTCTACAATGAGCAGTTCTTC.